The sequence of this T cell receptor (beta chain) was determined in a study of blood T cell repertoires in COVID-19. Study summary: Specimens from acute and convalescent COVID-19 originated in the United States, Italy and Spain.

The ends lost 4 bases at V and 4 bases at J; junction bases unmatched: 3. Germline V CDR1 and CDR2: SGHRS, YFSETQ. The CDR3 extends over 15 amino acids. Original data processing: For nucleated cells, counts were estimated from reference gene primer amplification. Clones were sequenced by immunoSEQ multiplex PCR, and TCRdb holds only the in-frame ones, with some missing. That table supplies the V and J calls and clone size; D and trimming were determined from the DNA. This table holds around 100,000 clones, 80% to 85% found once. The source material was peripheral blood. The V call is TRBV5-1, the J call TRBJ2-2; TRBD2 agrees at 11 bases. The sequence was collected from a woman in her seventies with acute or convalescent COVID-19. CDR3 nucleotide sequence: TGCGCCAGCAGCGGCGGGACTAGCGGCACCGGGGAGCTGTTTTTT. The encoded protein is CASSGGTSGTGELFF.